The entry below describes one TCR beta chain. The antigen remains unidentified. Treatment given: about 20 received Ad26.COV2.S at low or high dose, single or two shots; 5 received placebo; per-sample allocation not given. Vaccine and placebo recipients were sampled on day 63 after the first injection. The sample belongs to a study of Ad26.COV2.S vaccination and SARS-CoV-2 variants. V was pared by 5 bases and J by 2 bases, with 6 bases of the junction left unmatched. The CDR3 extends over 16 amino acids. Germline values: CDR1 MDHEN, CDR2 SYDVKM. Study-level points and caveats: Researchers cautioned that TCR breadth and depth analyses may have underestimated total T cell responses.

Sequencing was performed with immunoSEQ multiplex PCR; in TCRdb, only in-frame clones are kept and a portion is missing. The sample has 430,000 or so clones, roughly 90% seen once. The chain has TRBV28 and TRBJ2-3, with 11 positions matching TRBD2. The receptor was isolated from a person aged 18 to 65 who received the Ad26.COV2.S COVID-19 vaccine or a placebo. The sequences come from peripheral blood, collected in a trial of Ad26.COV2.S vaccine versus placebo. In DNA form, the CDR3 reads TGTGCCAGCAGTCCCTCGACTAGCGGGAACACAGATACGCAGTATTTT. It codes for CASSPSTSGNTDTQYF. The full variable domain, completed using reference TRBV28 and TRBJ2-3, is DVKVTQSSRYLVKRTGEKVFLECVQDMDHENMFWYRQDPGLGLRLIYFSYDVKMKEKGDIPEGYSVSREKKERFSLILESASTNQTSMYLCASSPSTSGNTDTQYFGPGTRLTVL.